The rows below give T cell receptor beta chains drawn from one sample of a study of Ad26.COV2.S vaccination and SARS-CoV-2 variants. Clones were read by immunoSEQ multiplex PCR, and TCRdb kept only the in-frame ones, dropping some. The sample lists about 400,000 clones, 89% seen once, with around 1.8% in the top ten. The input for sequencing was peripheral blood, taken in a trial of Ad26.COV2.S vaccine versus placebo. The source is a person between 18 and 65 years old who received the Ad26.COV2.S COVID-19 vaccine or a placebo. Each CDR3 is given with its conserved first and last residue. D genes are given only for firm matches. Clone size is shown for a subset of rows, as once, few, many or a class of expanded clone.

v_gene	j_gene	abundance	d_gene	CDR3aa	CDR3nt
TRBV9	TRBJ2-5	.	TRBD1	CASSLWTGGEETQYF	TGTGCCAGCAGCTTATGGACAGGGGGGGAAGAGACCCAGTACTTC
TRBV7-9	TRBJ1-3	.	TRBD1	CASSPGQAPSGNTIYF	TGTGCCAGCAGCCCTGGACAGGCGCCCTCTGGAAACACCATATATTTT
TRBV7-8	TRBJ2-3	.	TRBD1	CASSLVATGSTDTQYF	TGTGCCAGCAGCTTAGTTGCGACAGGGAGCACAGATACGCAGTATTTT
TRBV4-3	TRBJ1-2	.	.	CASSPGVAGDGYTF	TGCGCCAGCAGCCCCGGGGTTGCTGGGGATGGCTACACCTTC
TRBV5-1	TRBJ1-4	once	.	CASSLSPGGRGEKLFF	TGCGCCAGCAGCTTGAGCCCTGGGGGGAGAGGTGAAAAACTGTTTTTT
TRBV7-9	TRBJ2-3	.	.	CASSLYLASTDTQYF	TGTGCCAGCAGCTTATACCTAGCGAGCACAGATACGCAGTATTTT
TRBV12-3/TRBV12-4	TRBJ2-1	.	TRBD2	CASSGLAGEQFF	TGTGCCAGCAGTGGACTAGCGGGCGAGCAGTTCTTC
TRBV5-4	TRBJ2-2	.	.	CASSRGGHTGELFF	TGTGCCAGCAGCCGTGGGGGACACACCGGGGAGCTGTTTTTT
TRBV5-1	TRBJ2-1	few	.	CASSLVGMENNEQFF	TGCGCCAGCAGCTTGGTGGGGATGGAGAACAATGAGCAGTTCTTC
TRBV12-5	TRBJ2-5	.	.	CASGLVPAQETQYF	TGTGCTAGTGGTTTGGTGCCAGCCCAAGAGACCCAGTACTTC
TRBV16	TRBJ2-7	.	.	CASSQLGFQEQYF	TGTGCCAGCAGCCAATTGGGTTTTCAAGAGCAGTACTTC
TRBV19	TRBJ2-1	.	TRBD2	CASEGLAGVRVPYNEQFF	TGTGCCAGCGAAGGATTAGCGGGAGTAAGGGTCCCCTACAATGAGCAGTTCTTC
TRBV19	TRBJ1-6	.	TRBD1	CASGQDLSYNSPLHF	TGTGCCAGCGGACAGGACCTCTCCTATAATTCACCCCTCCACTTT
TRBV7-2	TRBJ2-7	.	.	CASSLVVGGYEQYF	TGTGCCAGCAGCTTAGTCGTGGGGGGCTACGAGCAGTACTTC
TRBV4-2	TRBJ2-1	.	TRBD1	CASSRDRGARNEQFF	TGTGCCAGCAGCCGCGACAGGGGGGCGAGAAATGAGCAGTTCTTC
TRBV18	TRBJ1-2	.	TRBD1	CASSPPGTGLYGYTF	TGTGCCAGCTCACCACCGGGGACAGGGCTCTATGGCTACACCTTC
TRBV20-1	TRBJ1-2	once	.	CSASDRASYGYTF	TGCAGTGCTAGTGACAGAGCTAGCTATGGCTACACCTTC
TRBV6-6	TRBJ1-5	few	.	CASSQNNQPQHF	TGTGCCAGCAGCCAAAACAATCAGCCCCAGCATTTT
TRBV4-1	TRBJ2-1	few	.	CASSQDRLGAYNEQFF	TGCGCCAGCAGCCAAGACAGACTAGGGGCCTACAATGAGCAGTTCTTC
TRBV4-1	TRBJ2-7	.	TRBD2	CASSRDYSYEQYF	TGCGCCAGCAGCCGGGACTATTCCTACGAGCAGTACTTC
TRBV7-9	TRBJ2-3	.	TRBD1	CASVGRGLFRRGTDTQYF	TGTGCCAGCGTGGGCAGGGGGCTGTTCAGGCGGGGCACAGATACGCAGTATTTT
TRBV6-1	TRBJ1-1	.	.	CASSEYGQPEAFF	TGTGCCAGCAGTGAATATGGACAGCCTGAAGCTTTCTTT
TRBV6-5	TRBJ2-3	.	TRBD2	CASLEPGLAGDTQYF	TGTGCCAGCTTGGAACCGGGACTAGCGGGAGATACGCAGTATTTT
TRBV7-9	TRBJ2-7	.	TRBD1	CASSPGQGGYEQYF	TGTGCCAGCAGCCCGGGACAGGGGGGCTACGAGCAGTACTTC
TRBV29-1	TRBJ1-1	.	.	CSVESSAPAGF	TGCAGCGTCGAATCGTCTGCCCCCGCGGGGTTT
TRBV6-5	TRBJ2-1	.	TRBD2	CASTQRTSVLAEQFF	TGTGCCAGCACCCAACGGACTAGCGTCCTTGCTGAGCAGTTCTTC
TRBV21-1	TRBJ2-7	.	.	CASSKEGQHEQYF	TGTGCCAGCAGCAAAGAGGGACAGCACGAGCAGTACTTC
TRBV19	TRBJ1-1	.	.	CASAGPGITEAFF	TGTGCCAGTGCAGGCCCCGGGATCACTGAAGCTTTCTTT
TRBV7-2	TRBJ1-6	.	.	CASSPQGGNSPLHF	TGTGCCAGCAGCCCACAGGGCGGTAATTCACCCCTCCACTTT
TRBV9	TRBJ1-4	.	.	CASSAGGSTNEKLFF	TGTGCCAGCAGTGCGGGGGGTTCAACTAATGAAAAACTGTTTTTT
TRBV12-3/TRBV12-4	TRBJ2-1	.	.	CASSPGDEQFF	TGTGCCAGCAGCCCGGGGGATGAGCAGTTCTTC
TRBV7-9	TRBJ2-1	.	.	CASSLEGLTNEQFF	TGTGCCAGCAGCTTAGAGGGACTTACGAATGAGCAGTTCTTC
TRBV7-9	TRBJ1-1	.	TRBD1	CASSLDRGTEAFF	TGTGCCAGCAGCCTGGACAGGGGGACTGAAGCTTTCTTT
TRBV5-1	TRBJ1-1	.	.	CASSLGQPLNTEAFF	TGCGCCAGCAGCTTGGGACAGCCTCTGAACACTGAAGCTTTCTTT
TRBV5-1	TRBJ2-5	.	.	CASSLDRGGETQYF	TGCGCCAGCAGCTTGGACAGAGGGGGAGAGACCCAGTACTTC
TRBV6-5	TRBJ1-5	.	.	CASSYSGGENQPQHF	TGTGCCAGCAGTTACTCAGGGGGGGAGAATCAGCCCCAGCATTTT
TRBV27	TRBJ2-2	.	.	CASSLQITGELFF	TGTGCCAGCAGTTTACAGATAACCGGGGAGCTGTTTTTT
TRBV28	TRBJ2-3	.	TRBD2	CASSPPSGRATDTQYF	TGTGCCAGCAGTCCACCTAGCGGGAGAGCCACAGATACGCAGTATTTT
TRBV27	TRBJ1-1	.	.	CASSFSETSKAFF	TGTGCCAGCAGTTTCTCAGAGACATCTAAAGCTTTCTTT
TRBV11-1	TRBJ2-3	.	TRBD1	CASSSWGQPSTDTQYF	TGTGCCAGCAGCTCCTGGGGACAGCCAAGCACAGATACGCAGTATTTT
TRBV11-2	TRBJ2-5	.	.	CASSSSIRQGGETQYF	TGTGCCAGCAGCTCCTCCATACGACAGGGAGGAGAGACCCAGTACTTC
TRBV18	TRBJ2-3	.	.	CASSQGPSTDTQYF	TGTGCCAGCTCACAGGGGCCCAGCACAGATACGCAGTATTTT
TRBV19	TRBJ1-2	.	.	CASSWLQGSGYTF	TGTGCCAGTAGTTGGCTACAGGGAAGTGGCTACACCTTC
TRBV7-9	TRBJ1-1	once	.	CASSLGQNTEAFF	TGTGCCAGCAGCCTTGGACAGAACACTGAAGCTTTCTTT
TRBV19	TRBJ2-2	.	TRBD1	CASSKRRDSTGELFF	TGTGCCAGTAGTAAACGCCGGGACAGTACCGGGGAGCTGTTTTTT
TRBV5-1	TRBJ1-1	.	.	CASSSPANTEAFF	TGCGCCAGCAGCTCCCCAGCGAACACTGAAGCTTTCTTT
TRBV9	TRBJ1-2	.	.	CASSPPSLFYGYTF	TGTGCCAGCAGCCCACCCTCGCTGTTTTATGGCTACACCTTC
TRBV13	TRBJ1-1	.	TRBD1	CASSGDRALNTEAFF	TGTGCCAGCAGCGGGGACAGGGCCTTGAACACTGAAGCTTTCTTT
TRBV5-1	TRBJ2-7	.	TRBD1	CASSPTGGQYEQYF	TGCGCCAGCAGCCCGACAGGGGGTCAGTACGAGCAGTACTTC
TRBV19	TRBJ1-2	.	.	CASSFTEARGYTF	TGTGCCAGTAGTTTCACAGAGGCTCGTGGCTACACCTTC
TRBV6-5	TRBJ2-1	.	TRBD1	CASSSPGGQGAGRKFF	TGTGCCAGCAGTTCCCCTGGGGGACAGGGGGCCGGAAGAAAGTTCTTC
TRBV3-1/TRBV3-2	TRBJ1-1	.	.	CASGSRQTEAFF	TGTGCCAGCGGAAGTAGACAGACTGAAGCTTTCTTT
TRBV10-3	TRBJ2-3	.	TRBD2	CAISEFLAGGGSTDTQYF	TGTGCCATCAGTGAGTTTCTAGCGGGAGGGGGAAGCACAGATACGCAGTATTTT
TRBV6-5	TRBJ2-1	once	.	CASSYSRLDEQFF	TGTGCCAGCAGTTACTCGAGGTTGGATGAGCAGTTCTTC
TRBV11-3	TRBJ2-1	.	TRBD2	CASSPGTTVRNEQFF	TGTGCCAGCAGCCCCGGGACTACCGTGCGGAATGAGCAGTTCTTC
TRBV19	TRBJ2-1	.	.	CASSPWDGSSYNEQFF	TGTGCCAGTAGTCCTTGGGACGGCAGCTCCTACAATGAGCAGTTCTTC
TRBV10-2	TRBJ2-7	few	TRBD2	CASRGGAGDTYEQYF	TGCGCCAGCAGGGGGGGAGCGGGAGACACCTACGAGCAGTACTTC
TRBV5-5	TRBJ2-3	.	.	CASSPGGRADTQYF	TGTGCCAGCAGCCCCGGAGGCAGAGCAGATACGCAGTATTTT